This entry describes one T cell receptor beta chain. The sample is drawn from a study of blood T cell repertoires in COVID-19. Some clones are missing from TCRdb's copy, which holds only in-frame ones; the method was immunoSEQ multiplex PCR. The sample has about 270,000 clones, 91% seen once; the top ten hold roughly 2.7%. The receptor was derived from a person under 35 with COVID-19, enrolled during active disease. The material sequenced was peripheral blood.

The chain's CDR3 is CASGPPGRYEQYF. For the CDR3, the DNA is TGTGCTAGTGGCCCGCCTGGCCGATACGAGCAGTACTTC. The chain carries TRBV12-5 and TRBJ2-7, with unresolved D. The germline V and J ends were trimmed by 6 bases and 4 bases, with 13 bases remaining between them. The CDR3 is 13 residues long. The germline CDR1 and CDR2 sequences are LGHNT and FRNRAP. The full variable domain, in which reference TRBV12-5 and TRBJ2-7 provide the parts outside the CDR3, is DARVTQTPRHKVTEMGQEVTMRCQPILGHNTVFWYRQTMMQGLELLAYFRNRAPLDDSGMPKDRFSAEMPDATLATLKIQPSEPRDSAVYFCASGPPGRYEQYFGPGTRLTVT.